A selection of T cell receptor beta chains follows, all from one sample in a study of beta chain features in type 1 diabetes. The repertoire was sequenced with immunoSEQ multiplex PCR; TCRdb's copy has only in-frame clones and lacks some. Among 95,000 to 150,000 clones, less than 20% were seen once, and the ten largest hold under 2.5%. The sequencing input was central memory CD4+ T cells from blood. The receptors come from a man aged 30 to 45 with type 1 diabetes. Each CDR3 is given with its conserved first and last residue. The order of the fields is V gene, J gene, D gene, clone size, CDR3 length, CDR3 DNA, CDR3 protein. A D gene is named only where the DNA matches it firmly. Clone size is shown for a subset of rows, as once, few, many or a class of expanded clone.

v_gene: TRBV28
j_gene: TRBJ1-1
d_gene: -
abundance: few
len: 14
CDR3nt: TGTGCCAGCAGTTTAGGAAAGTTGAACACTGAAGCTTTCTTT
CDR3aa: CASSLGKLNTEAFF

v_gene: TRBV30
j_gene: TRBJ1-6
d_gene: -
abundance: few
len: 13
CDR3nt: TGTGCCTGGAGTGTTAAATGGGATTCACCCCTCCACTTT
CDR3aa: CAWSVKWDSPLHF

v_gene: TRBV29-1
j_gene: TRBJ2-5
d_gene: TRBD2
abundance: few
len: 17
CDR3nt: TGCAGCGTTGACGGAAAGGCCGCGGGAGTTGGGCGGGAGACCCAGTACTTC
CDR3aa: CSVDGKAAGVGRETQYF

v_gene: TRBV9
j_gene: TRBJ2-1
d_gene: -
abundance: -
len: 15
CDR3nt: TGTGCCAGCAGCGTAGGTCAGGGATCCTACAATGAGCAGTTCTTC
CDR3aa: CASSVGQGSYNEQFF

v_gene: TRBV19
j_gene: TRBJ2-7
d_gene: TRBD1
abundance: few
len: 13
CDR3nt: TGTGCCAGTAGCGGACAGGGCGGGGACGAGCAGTACTTC
CDR3aa: CASSGQGGDEQYF

v_gene: TRBV29-1
j_gene: TRBJ2-1
d_gene: -
abundance: few
len: 14
CDR3nt: TGCAGCGCAAACCCGACTACCATTTACAATGAGCAGTTCTTC
CDR3aa: CSANPTTIYNEQFF

v_gene: TRBV7-2
j_gene: TRBJ2-7
d_gene: TRBD1
abundance: many
len: 18
CDR3nt: TGTGCCAGCAGCTTAGGAGGCTTTGGGACAGGGAGTAGGTACGAGCAGTACTTC
CDR3aa: CASSLGGFGTGSRYEQYF

v_gene: TRBV7-2
j_gene: TRBJ2-7
d_gene: TRBD2
abundance: -
len: 17
CDR3nt: TGTGCCAGCAGCTCCCCTTGGGGCGGGGGGAGCTCCTACGAGCAGTACTTC
CDR3aa: CASSSPWGGGSSYEQYF

v_gene: TRBV20-1
j_gene: TRBJ1-5
d_gene: -
abundance: few
len: 11
CDR3nt: TGCAGTGCTACTCAGGGGTGGCCCCAGCATTTT
CDR3aa: CSATQGWPQHF

v_gene: TRBV7-8
j_gene: TRBJ2-1
d_gene: -
abundance: few
len: 14
CDR3nt: TGTGCCAGCAGCTTAAAGCGGACTCACAATGAGCAGTTCTTC
CDR3aa: CASSLKRTHNEQFF

v_gene: TRBV5-1
j_gene: TRBJ2-4
d_gene: TRBD1
abundance: -
len: 17
CDR3nt: TGCGCCAGCAGCTTGACCGGGACAGGGATGAGCAAAAACATTCAGTACTTC
CDR3aa: CASSLTGTGMSKNIQYF

v_gene: TRBV5-1
j_gene: TRBJ2-1
d_gene: TRBD1
abundance: few
len: 14
CDR3nt: TGCGCCAGCAGCGATGGGACAGGGGGCACTGAGCAGTTCTTC
CDR3aa: CASSDGTGGTEQFF

v_gene: TRBV5-4
j_gene: TRBJ2-3
d_gene: -
abundance: -
len: 15
CDR3nt: TGTGCCAGCAGACTCGACAAGCTAGTAACAGATACGCAGTATTTT
CDR3aa: CASRLDKLVTDTQYF

v_gene: TRBV4-3
j_gene: TRBJ2-3
d_gene: -
abundance: -
len: 16
CDR3nt: TGCGCCAGCAGCCAAGATAGGGGGGCGCCCACAGATACGCAGTATTTT
CDR3aa: CASSQDRGAPTDTQYF

v_gene: TRBV11-3
j_gene: TRBJ2-1
d_gene: -
abundance: -
len: 13
CDR3nt: TGTGCCAGCAGCTTAGTACCCCGATATGAGCAGTTCTTC
CDR3aa: CASSLVPRYEQFF

v_gene: TRBV29-1
j_gene: TRBJ1-2
d_gene: -
abundance: -
len: 12
CDR3nt: TGCAGCGTTACCAACCACAGGGCTGGCTACACCTTC
CDR3aa: CSVTNHRAGYTF

v_gene: TRBV6-6
j_gene: TRBJ2-1
d_gene: -
abundance: -
len: 12
CDR3nt: TGTGCCAGCAGCCATCAATACAATGAGCAGTTCTTC
CDR3aa: CASSHQYNEQFF

v_gene: TRBV10-3
j_gene: TRBJ1-5
d_gene: -
abundance: -
len: 14
CDR3nt: TGTGCCATCAGTGACCAAACGGTCGATCAGCCCCAGCATTTT
CDR3aa: CAISDQTVDQPQHF

v_gene: TRBV7-8
j_gene: TRBJ2-3
d_gene: -
abundance: few
len: 15
CDR3nt: TGTGCCAGCAGCCCCATAGCGACTAGCACAGATACGCAGTATTTT
CDR3aa: CASSPIATSTDTQYF

v_gene: TRBV7-2
j_gene: TRBJ1-6
d_gene: -
abundance: few
len: 14
CDR3nt: TGTGCCAGCAGCTCGGGGACCGTGAATTCACCCCTCCACTTT
CDR3aa: CASSSGTVNSPLHF

v_gene: TRBV2
j_gene: TRBJ2-5
d_gene: TRBD1
abundance: few
len: 11
CDR3nt: TGTGCCAGCAGTGATCACAGGGGTCTCTACTTC
CDR3aa: CASSDHRGLYF

v_gene: TRBV30
j_gene: TRBJ2-5
d_gene: -
abundance: -
len: 15
CDR3nt: TGTGCCTGTTCCCCCGGACTTCCCGGGCGAGAGACCCAGTACTTC
CDR3aa: CACSPGLPGRETQYF

v_gene: TRBV5-4
j_gene: TRBJ2-3
d_gene: -
abundance: -
len: 15
CDR3nt: TGTGCCAGCAGCTCCGCGGGTGCGGGTCCCTATACGCAGTATTTT
CDR3aa: CASSSAGAGPYTQYF

v_gene: TRBV9
j_gene: TRBJ2-7
d_gene: TRBD2
abundance: -
len: 16
CDR3nt: TGTGCCAGCAGCGTAGGGGTTAGCGGGGGACCATACGAGCAGTACTTC
CDR3aa: CASSVGVSGGPYEQYF

v_gene: TRBV10-3
j_gene: TRBJ1-2
d_gene: TRBD1
abundance: -
len: 15
CDR3nt: TGTGCCATCAGTGAGGGACAGGGCCTTGGCTATGGCTACACCTTC
CDR3aa: CAISEGQGLGYGYTF

v_gene: TRBV14
j_gene: TRBJ2-5
d_gene: TRBD1
abundance: many
len: 15
CDR3nt: TGTGCCAGCAGCAATCTCGGGACAGCCCAAGAGACCCAGTACTTC
CDR3aa: CASSNLGTAQETQYF

v_gene: TRBV30
j_gene: TRBJ1-2
d_gene: -
abundance: -
len: 14
CDR3nt: TGTGCCGGGAAAGTTCGGGGGCCGAGCTATGGCTACACCTTC
CDR3aa: CAGKVRGPSYGYTF

v_gene: TRBV9
j_gene: TRBJ2-3
d_gene: TRBD2
abundance: -
len: 14
CDR3nt: TGTGCCAGCAGCGTAACTAGCGTCGCAGATACGCAGTATTTT
CDR3aa: CASSVTSVADTQYF

v_gene: TRBV6-6
j_gene: TRBJ1-1
d_gene: TRBD1
abundance: few
len: 16
CDR3nt: TGTGCCAGCAGTTACTCGACAGGGGTTGGGAACACTGAAGCTTTCTTT
CDR3aa: CASSYSTGVGNTEAFF

v_gene: TRBV10-3
j_gene: TRBJ2-7
d_gene: -
abundance: -
len: 16
CDR3nt: TGTGCCATCAGTGAGGCGTTGGGGGATCGACTGCACGAGCAGTACTTC
CDR3aa: CAISEALGDRLHEQYF

v_gene: TRBV19
j_gene: TRBJ2-1
d_gene: -
abundance: many
len: 14
CDR3nt: TGTGCCAGTAGTGGACCCCGGGACTTCTATGAGCAGTTCTTC
CDR3aa: CASSGPRDFYEQFF

v_gene: TRBV4-2
j_gene: TRBJ1-6
d_gene: TRBD1
abundance: few
len: 14
CDR3nt: TGTGCCAGCAGCCAGGGACAGGGGAATTCACCCCTCCACTTT
CDR3aa: CASSQGQGNSPLHF

v_gene: TRBV10-3
j_gene: TRBJ2-3
d_gene: TRBD2
abundance: -
len: 17
CDR3nt: TGTGCCATCAGCTACAGCCCGACTAGCGGGGGGTTAGATACGCAGTATTTT
CDR3aa: CAISYSPTSGGLDTQYF

v_gene: TRBV5-4
j_gene: TRBJ2-5
d_gene: -
abundance: -
len: 15
CDR3nt: TGTGCCAGCAGCTTACAAGGCAGGTCCCAAGAGACCCAGTACTTC
CDR3aa: CASSLQGRSQETQYF

v_gene: TRBV30
j_gene: TRBJ1-5
d_gene: -
abundance: few
len: 13
CDR3nt: TGTGCCTGGGGACGCGATAGCAATCAGCCCCAGCATTTT
CDR3aa: CAWGRDSNQPQHF

v_gene: TRBV7-9
j_gene: TRBJ2-3
d_gene: -
abundance: few
len: 13
CDR3nt: TGTGCCAGCAGCTTCCTGAACACAGATACGCAGTATTTT
CDR3aa: CASSFLNTDTQYF

v_gene: TRBV14
j_gene: TRBJ1-1
d_gene: TRBD1
abundance: -
len: 14
CDR3nt: TGTGCCAGCAGCCACGAACAGGGGGCCACTGAAGCTTTCTTT
CDR3aa: CASSHEQGATEAFF

v_gene: TRBV29-1
j_gene: TRBJ1-1
d_gene: -
abundance: many
len: 11
CDR3nt: TGCAGCGTTGAAAGAACTTGGGAAGCTTTCTTT
CDR3aa: CSVERTWEAFF

v_gene: TRBV7-2
j_gene: TRBJ2-5
d_gene: TRBD2
abundance: few
len: 14
CDR3nt: TGTGCCAGCAGCTCGCGGGGGGCCTTTGAGACCCAGTACTTC
CDR3aa: CASSSRGAFETQYF

v_gene: TRBV9
j_gene: TRBJ1-4
d_gene: -
abundance: -
len: 13
CDR3nt: TGTGCCAGCAGAACAACGAGTATTGAAAAACTGTTTTTT
CDR3aa: CASRTTSIEKLFF

v_gene: TRBV13
j_gene: TRBJ2-7
d_gene: -
abundance: -
len: 13
CDR3nt: TGTGCCAGCAGCTTAGGAGTTGCCTTGGAGCAGTACTTC
CDR3aa: CASSLGVALEQYF

v_gene: TRBV6-6
j_gene: TRBJ2-2
d_gene: -
abundance: -
len: 15
CDR3nt: TGTGCCAGCAGTAGTTCCGGGACGGGCACCGGGGAGCTGTTTTTT
CDR3aa: CASSSSGTGTGELFF

v_gene: TRBV14
j_gene: TRBJ2-5
d_gene: TRBD1
abundance: once
len: 18
CDR3nt: TGTGCCAGCAGCCGAGATGCAGGGGGCTATGCTGGCGTAGAGACCCAGTACTTC
CDR3aa: CASSRDAGGYAGVETQYF

v_gene: TRBV7-7
j_gene: TRBJ2-5
d_gene: TRBD2
abundance: -
len: 17
CDR3nt: TGTGCCAGCAGCCCGGGACTAGCGGGGGGCCGCGCTGTGACCCAGTACTTC
CDR3aa: CASSPGLAGGRAVTQYF

v_gene: TRBV29-1
j_gene: TRBJ2-7
d_gene: -
abundance: -
len: 13
CDR3nt: TGCAGCGTATTCGTGCAGGGTGGGTACGAGCAGTACTTC
CDR3aa: CSVFVQGGYEQYF

v_gene: TRBV9
j_gene: TRBJ2-1
d_gene: -
abundance: -
len: 15
CDR3nt: TGTGCCAGCAGCCCAGTGGGTAAAAGGGGCAATGAGCAGTTCTTC
CDR3aa: CASSPVGKRGNEQFF